This T cell receptor (beta chain) stems from a study of blood T cell repertoires in COVID-19. The overall study: Whether acute or convalescent, the COVID-19 samples came from the United States, Italy and Spain.

Per the original methods: Reference gene primer amplification in the assay estimated nucleated cell counts. The protocol was immunoSEQ multiplex PCR, while the TCRdb copy is restricted to in-frame clones and leaves out a portion. From that table come the V and J calls and clone size; the DNA was used to work out D and trimming. Of some 200,000 clones listed, 75% to 90% are singletons. Seattle's cohort entered during active infection and was followed longitudinally. Germline V gene lookup returns CDR1 SGHRS and CDR2 YFSETQ. Trimming left V 4 bases short and J 6 bases short, with 16 bases between. The CDR3 runs 15 residues.

The chain carries TRBV5-1 and TRBJ2-2; possible D gene TRBD1, 6 bases. This clonotype originated in a woman aged 70 to 79 with COVID-19, enrolled during active disease. Sequences were obtained from peripheral blood. CDR3 region: CASSGQGGDAGELFF. Written as DNA, the CDR3 is TGCGCCAGCAGCGGTCAAGGGGGTGACGCCGGGGAGCTGTTTTTT.